The clone carrying this TCR beta chain occurred a few times. Its antigen remains unknown. This sample is part of a study of quantifying T cell responses using KT2 cells. About the study: RNA was reverse transcribed with TCR alpha and beta constant-region primers. Findings of the study overall: Very high KT2 spike-in numbers caused saturation in KT2 sequence detection.

J lost 6 bases, V lost 3 bases, and 12 bases had no gene match. This CDR3 has 15 residues. Per the germline V gene, CDR1 is SQVTM and CDR2 is ANQGSEA. The sample is PBMC spiked with counted cells of clone KT2. Each cDNA got a UMI-containing oligo ligated at its 3' end. An equimolar mix of RC1.1 and RC1.2 primed the beta chain across TRBC1 and TRBC2. In TCRdb, the UMI-ligation and nested PCR reads were re-called with MiXCR into one record per CDR3 protein. The data hold over 55,000 distinct CDR3 sequences, with roughly 12% observed a single time. The gene calls are TRBV29-1 and TRBJ2-7, with 9 bases aligning to TRBD1. The material sequenced was PBMCs spiked with cells of the T cell clone KT2. The receptor's source is a human donor. The CDR3 sequence is CSVEGGTGSESEQYF. The CDR3 nucleotides read TGCAGCGTTGAGGGCGGGACAGGGTCTGAGTCCGAGCAGTACTTC.